Below, one TCR beta chain is given with its context. This table comes from immunoSEQ multiplex PCR, and its TCRdb copy is limited to in-frame clones, with some not included. The data hold about 72,000 clones, with around 95% observed a single time. V was clipped by 0 bases and J by 2 bases, with 8 bases between them. The CDR3 runs to 14 residues. Germline lookup yields CDR1 MGHRA and CDR2 YSYEKL. The data originate from a study of technical replicates of blood from a few donors. The TCR comes from a human donor in good health. The source material was T cells isolated from PBMCs. This chain uses TRBV4-1 with TRBJ2-7; maybe TRBD2 (5 bases). Here the CDR3 DNA reads TGCGCCAGCAGCCAAGATGGGGAGACCTACGAGCAGTACTTC. Its translation: CASSQDGETYEQYF.